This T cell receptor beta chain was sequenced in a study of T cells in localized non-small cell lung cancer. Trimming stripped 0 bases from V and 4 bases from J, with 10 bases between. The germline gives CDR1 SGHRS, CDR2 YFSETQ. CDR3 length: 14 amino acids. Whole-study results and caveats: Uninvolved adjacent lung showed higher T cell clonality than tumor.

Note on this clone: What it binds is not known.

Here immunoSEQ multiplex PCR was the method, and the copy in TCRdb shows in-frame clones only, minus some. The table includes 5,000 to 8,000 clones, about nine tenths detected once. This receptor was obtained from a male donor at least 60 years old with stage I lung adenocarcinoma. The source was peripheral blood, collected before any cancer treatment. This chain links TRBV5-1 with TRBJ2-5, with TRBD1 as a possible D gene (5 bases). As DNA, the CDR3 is TGCGCCAGCAGCTTGGTGGCAGGGCTAGAGACCCAGTACTTC. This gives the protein CASSLVAGLETQYF.